This paragraph covers one T cell receptor beta chain sequence. These data belong to a study of cytomegalovirus exposure and HLA in healthy donors. The PCR had 60 Vbeta and 13 Jbeta primers. The protocol was immunoSEQ multiplex PCR, while the TCRdb copy is restricted to in-frame clones and leaves out a portion. The data contain some 100,000 clones, more than 75% of them singletons. The CDR3 runs to 14 residues. Trimming removed 6 bases from V and 3 bases from J, with 12 bases in between. Germline CDR1 reads LNHDA; CDR2 reads SQIVND (reference sequence). Sample: PBMCs. The rearrangement joins TRBV19 to TRBJ1-5, with a weak D call TRBD1 (5 bases). The receptor was isolated from a woman aged 45-59 years in good health and CMV-seropositive. CDR3 residues: CASRGTLDNQPQHF. Here the CDR3 DNA reads TGTGCCAGTAGGGGGACTCTTGACAATCAGCCCCAGCATTTT.